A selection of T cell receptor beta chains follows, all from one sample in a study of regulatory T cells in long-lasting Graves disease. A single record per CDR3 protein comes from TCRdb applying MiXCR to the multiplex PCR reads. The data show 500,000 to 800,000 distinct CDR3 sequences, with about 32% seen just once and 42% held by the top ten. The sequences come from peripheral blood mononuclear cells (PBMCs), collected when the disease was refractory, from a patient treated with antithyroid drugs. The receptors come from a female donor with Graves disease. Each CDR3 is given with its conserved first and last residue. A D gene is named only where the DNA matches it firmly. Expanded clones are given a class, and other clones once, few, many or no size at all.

TGTGCCAGTAGTACCGGGCGACAGGGGTTTGCCTATGGCTACACCTTC CASSTGRQGFAYGYTF NA TRBJ1-2 TRBD1 TRBV19
TGTGCCAGTAGCCCACGGGACAGGGTTAGCTACACCTTC CASSPRDRVSYTF NA TRBJ1-2 TRBD1 TRBV19
TGTGCCAGCAGTTTATATCACCCAGGAGGGTCACCCCTCCACTTT CASSLYHPGGSPLHF NA TRBJ1-6 NA TRBV27
TGTGCCAGCATGGGCTGGTTGGACAGGTCCTATGGCTACACCTTC CASMGWLDRSYGYTF many TRBJ1-2 TRBD1 TRBV28
TGCAGCGTTGAAGATGGAGGGAACGAGCAGTACTTC CSVEDGGNEQYF many TRBJ2-7 NA TRBV29-1
TGCAGTGCTAGAGTACAGGCTAGCGGCCCAGGGACCCAGTACTTC CSARVQASGPGTQYF NA TRBJ2-5 TRBD2 TRBV20-1
TGTGCCAGCAGTTTAGACAGCTCGGATCAGCCCCAGCATTTT CASSLDSSDQPQHF NA TRBJ1-5 NA TRBV12-3/TRBV12-4
TGTGCCAGCAGTTATTCTAGCGGTCAGCCCCAGCATTTT CASSYSSGQPQHF few TRBJ1-5 NA TRBV27
TGTGCCAGCAGCTCTAGCGGGAGGGCCCTAGGGGAGCAGTTCTTC CASSSSGRALGEQFF NA TRBJ2-1 TRBD2 TRBV7-9
TGTGCCAGCAGTTTACTTAGCGGGAGGGATCAAGAGACCCAGTACTTC CASSLLSGRDQETQYF NA TRBJ2-5 TRBD2 TRBV28
TGTGCCAGCAGGCCTTTTGGCAGAGGAGAAGCTTTCTTT CASRPFGRGEAFF NA TRBJ1-1 NA TRBV2
TGTGCCTCGACAGGGCCAGAGGGCTACACCTTC CASTGPEGYTF few TRBJ1-2 TRBD1 TRBV30
TGTGCCAGCAGGTCTACAGGGGAATCTGAAGCTTTCTTT CASRSTGESEAFF many TRBJ1-1 TRBD1 TRBV11-2
TGTGCCAGCAGGAAGACCGGGACTCTCAATCCTTACGAGCAGTACTTC CASRKTGTLNPYEQYF NA TRBJ2-7 NA TRBV6-1
TGTGCCAGCAGTTCTAACCTAGGACTGTACTATGGCTACACCTTC CASSSNLGLYYGYTF many TRBJ1-2 NA TRBV28
TGCGCCAGCAGTGAACCGGGCCGCTCCTACGAGCAGTACTTC CASSEPGRSYEQYF many TRBJ2-7 NA TRBV5-1
TGCAGTGCCCGCTCTGGACATTCAGAGACCCAGTACTTC CSARSGHSETQYF NA TRBJ2-5 NA TRBV20-1
TGTGCCAGCAGCCAAGATTCAGGGGCCAATCAGCCCCAGCATTTT CASSQDSGANQPQHF NA TRBJ1-5 NA TRBV3-1
TGTGCCAGTAGTAGGGCAGGTGGTAACTATGGCTACACCTTC CASSRAGGNYGYTF NA TRBJ1-2 NA TRBV3-1
TGCAGTGCCAGAAGGCCCGGGACTGAAGCTTTCTTT CSARRPGTEAFF NA TRBJ1-1 NA TRBV20-1
TGCAGTGCTAGCCCACAGACTAACTATGGCTACACCTTC CSASPQTNYGYTF NA TRBJ1-2 NA TRBV20-1
TGTGCCAGCAGTGAAGCTATACTGCCCGGCTACAATGAGCAGTTCTTC CASSEAILPGYNEQFF NA TRBJ2-1 NA TRBV2
TGTGCCAGCAGCGCCTCAAATAGGAACACTGAAGCTTTCTTT CASSASNRNTEAFF NA TRBJ1-1 NA TRBV13
TGTGCCAGCAGTACAGGGTTCCTACCCTACGAGCAGTACTTC CASSTGFLPYEQYF few TRBJ2-7 NA TRBV25-1
TGTGCCAGCAGCCTCGATCCCGGAAACACCATATATTTT CASSLDPGNTIYF many TRBJ1-3 NA TRBV11-2
TGTGCCAGCAGTTTAATAGGGCTGCCGGGCGCTGAAGCTTTCTTT CASSLIGLPGAEAFF few TRBJ1-1 NA TRBV12-3/TRBV12-4
TGTGCCAGCGACAGGGGCGGCTACACCTTC CASDRGGYTF many TRBJ1-2 TRBD1 TRBV2
TGTGCCAGTAGTATCGATACGGGACAGGGATTCGACGAGCAGTACTTC CASSIDTGQGFDEQYF NA TRBJ2-7 TRBD1 TRBV19